This TCR beta chain was identified in a study of blood T cell repertoires in COVID-19. Whole-study context: PBMCs, B-cell-depleted T cells, or T cells were the source of the cDNA or gDNA that made up the material.

Assay used: immunoSEQ multiplex PCR; TCRdb lists only in-frame clones, some missing. Of tens of thousands of clones detected, approximately 80% appear once; the ten largest clones hold around 21%. The length of the CDR3 is 15 residues. From germline, CDR1 is SGDLS and CDR2 YYNGEE. With 0 bases removed from V and 3 bases from J, the gap between germline ends came to 10 bases. The chain links TRBV9 to TRBJ1-3, with no clear D. The TCR sequence derives from a man aged 50-60 years with active or convalescent COVID-19. The specimen was peripheral blood. The CDR3 DNA is TGTGCCAGCAGCGTAGGGCACTATGGTGGAAACACCATATATTTT. This translates into CASSVGHYGGNTIYF.